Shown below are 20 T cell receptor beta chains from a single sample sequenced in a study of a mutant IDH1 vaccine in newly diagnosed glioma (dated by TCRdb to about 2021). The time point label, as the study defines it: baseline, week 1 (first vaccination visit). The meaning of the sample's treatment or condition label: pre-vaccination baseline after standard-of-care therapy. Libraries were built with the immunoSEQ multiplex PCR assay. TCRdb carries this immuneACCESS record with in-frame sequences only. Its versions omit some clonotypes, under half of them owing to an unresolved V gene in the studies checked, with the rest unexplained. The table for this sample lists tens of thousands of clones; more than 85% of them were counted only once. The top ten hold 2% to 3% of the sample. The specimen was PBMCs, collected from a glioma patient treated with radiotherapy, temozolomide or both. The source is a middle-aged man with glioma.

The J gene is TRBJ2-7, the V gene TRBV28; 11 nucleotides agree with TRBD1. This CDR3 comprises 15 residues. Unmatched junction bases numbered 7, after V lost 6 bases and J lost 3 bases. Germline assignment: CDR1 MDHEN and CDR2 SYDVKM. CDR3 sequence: CASREPGQGGYEQYF. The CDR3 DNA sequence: TGTGCCAGCAGAGAACCGGGACAGGGGGGCTACGAGCAGTACTTC.

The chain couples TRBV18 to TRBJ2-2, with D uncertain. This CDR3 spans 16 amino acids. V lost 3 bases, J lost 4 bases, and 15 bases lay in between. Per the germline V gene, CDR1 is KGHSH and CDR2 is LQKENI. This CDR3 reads CASSPSALPSTGELFF. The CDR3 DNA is TGTGCCAGCTCACCGTCCGCTTTGCCGAGCACCGGGGAGCTGTTTTTT.

Written as DNA, the CDR3 is TGTGCCAGTAGTATGGCAGGGAACTCACCCCTCCACTTT. This gives the protein CASSMAGNSPLHF. This chain uses TRBV19 with TRBJ1-6; a possible D gene is TRBD1 (5 bases). The germline CDR1 and CDR2 sequences are LNHDA and SQIVND (reference sequence). The V and J ends lost 3 bases and 10 bases respectively, with 10 bases between them. This CDR3 comprises 13 residues.

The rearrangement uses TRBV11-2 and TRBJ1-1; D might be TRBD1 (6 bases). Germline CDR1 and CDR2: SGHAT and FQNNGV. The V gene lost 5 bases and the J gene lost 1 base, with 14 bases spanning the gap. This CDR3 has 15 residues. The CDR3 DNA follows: TGTGCCAGCAGCAAGCCAAGGGGGACGAACACTGAAGCTTTCTTT. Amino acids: CASSKPRGTNTEAFF.

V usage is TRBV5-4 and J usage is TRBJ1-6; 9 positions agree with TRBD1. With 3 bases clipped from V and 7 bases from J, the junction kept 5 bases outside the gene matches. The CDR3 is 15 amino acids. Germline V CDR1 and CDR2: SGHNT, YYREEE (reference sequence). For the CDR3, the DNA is TGTGCCAGCAGCTCGGACAGGGGAAAAAATTCACCCCTCCACTTT. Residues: CASSSDRGKNSPLHF. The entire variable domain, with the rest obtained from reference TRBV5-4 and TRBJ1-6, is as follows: ETGVTQSPTHLIKTRGQQVTLRCSSQSGHNTVSWYQQALGQGPQFIFQYYREEENGRGNFPPRFSGLQFPNYSSELNVNALELDDSALYLCASSSDRGKNSPLHFGNGTRLTVT.

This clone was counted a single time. The CDR3 loop is CSAEQSSRAALGYTF. The DNA of the CDR3 is TGCAGCGCTGAGCAGTCCTCCAGGGCCGCCTTGGGCTACACCTTC. The rearrangement links TRBV29-1 to TRBJ1-2; D is possibly TRBD1 (5 bases). The V gene lost 7 bases and the J gene lost 8 bases, with 26 bases spanning the gap. The CDR3 spans 15 residues. Germline loops: CDR1 SQVTM, CDR2 ANQGSEA.

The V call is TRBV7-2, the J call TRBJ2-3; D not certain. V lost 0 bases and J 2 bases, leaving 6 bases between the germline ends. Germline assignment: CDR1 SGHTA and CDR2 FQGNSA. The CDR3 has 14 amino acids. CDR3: CASSLAPSTDTQYF. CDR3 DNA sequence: TGTGCCAGCAGCTTAGCGCCCTCCACAGATACGCAGTATTTT.

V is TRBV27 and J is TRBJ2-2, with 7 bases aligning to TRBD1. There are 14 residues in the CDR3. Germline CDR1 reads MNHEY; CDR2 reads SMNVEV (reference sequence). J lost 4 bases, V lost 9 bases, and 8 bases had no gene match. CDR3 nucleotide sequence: TGTGCCAGTAAACCAACAGGGGCCACCGGGGAGCTGTTTTTT. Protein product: CASKPTGATGELFF.

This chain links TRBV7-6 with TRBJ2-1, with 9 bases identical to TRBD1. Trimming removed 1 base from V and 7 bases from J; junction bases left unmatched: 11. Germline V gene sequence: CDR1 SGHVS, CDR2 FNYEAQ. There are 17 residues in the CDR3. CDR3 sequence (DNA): TGTGCCAGCAGCTTAGGGACAGGGGCTTCTGAGTGGAATGAGCAGTTCTTC. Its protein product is CASSLGTGASEWNEQFF.

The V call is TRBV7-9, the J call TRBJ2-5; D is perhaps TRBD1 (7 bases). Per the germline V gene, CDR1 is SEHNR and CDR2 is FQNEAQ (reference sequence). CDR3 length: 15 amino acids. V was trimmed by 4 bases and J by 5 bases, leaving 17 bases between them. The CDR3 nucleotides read TGTGCCAGCAGCTACGGAGGGGACAGCATGGAGACCCAGTACTTC. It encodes CASSYGGDSMETQYF.

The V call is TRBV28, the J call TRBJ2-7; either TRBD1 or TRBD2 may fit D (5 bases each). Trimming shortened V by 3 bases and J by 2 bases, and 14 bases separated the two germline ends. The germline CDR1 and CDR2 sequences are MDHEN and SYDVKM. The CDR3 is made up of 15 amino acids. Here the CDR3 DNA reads TGTGCCAGCAGTTTTAGGCAGGGAGACCCCTACGAGCAGTACTTC. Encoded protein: CASSFRQGDPYEQYF.

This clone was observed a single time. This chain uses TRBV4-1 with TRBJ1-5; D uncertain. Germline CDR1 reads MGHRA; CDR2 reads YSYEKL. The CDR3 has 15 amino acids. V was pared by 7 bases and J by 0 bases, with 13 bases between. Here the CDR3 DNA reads TGCGCCAGCACTCCTCGAAAGGATAGCAATCAGCCCCAGCATTTT. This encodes CASTPRKDSNQPQHF.

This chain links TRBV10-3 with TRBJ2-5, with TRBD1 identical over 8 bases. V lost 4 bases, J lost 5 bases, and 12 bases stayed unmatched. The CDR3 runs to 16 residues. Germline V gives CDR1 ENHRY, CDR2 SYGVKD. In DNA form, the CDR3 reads TGTGCCATCAGTGGTAATGGACAGGGTTCTATCGAGACCCAGTACTTC. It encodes CAISGNGQGSIETQYF.

This CDR3 is CASSQSGLGQGGGELFF. CDR3 bases: TGTGCCAGCAGCCAGAGCGGTTTGGGACAGGGAGGCGGGGAGCTGTTTTTT. The V and J genes are TRBV7-3 and TRBJ2-2, with 9 bases identical to TRBD1. The junction had 14 bases not matched to a gene; V was cut back by 5 bases and J by 7 bases. CDR1 is SGHTA, CDR2 FQGTGA, per germline. The CDR3 covers 17 residues.

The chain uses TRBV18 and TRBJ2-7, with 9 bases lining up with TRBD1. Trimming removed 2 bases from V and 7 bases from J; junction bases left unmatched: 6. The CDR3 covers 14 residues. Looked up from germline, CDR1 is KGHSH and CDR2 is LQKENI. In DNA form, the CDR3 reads TGTGCCAGCTCACCAGAGACAGGGGGGCGGGAGCAGTACTTC. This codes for CASSPETGGREQYF.

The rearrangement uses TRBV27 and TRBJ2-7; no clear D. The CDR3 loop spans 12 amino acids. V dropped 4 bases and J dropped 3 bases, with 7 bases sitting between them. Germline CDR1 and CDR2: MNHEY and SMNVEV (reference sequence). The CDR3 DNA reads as TGTGCCAGCAGTTCCCTCGGCTACGAGCAGTACTTC. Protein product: CASSSLGYEQYF.

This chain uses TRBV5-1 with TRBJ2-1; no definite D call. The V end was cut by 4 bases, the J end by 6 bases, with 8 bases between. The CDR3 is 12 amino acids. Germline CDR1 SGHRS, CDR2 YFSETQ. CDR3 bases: TGCGCCAGCAGCCCTGGAAGCAATGAGCAGTTCTTC. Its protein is CASSPGSNEQFF.

CDR3 protein: CAWSEGSHTEAFF. The CDR3 bases are TGTGCCTGGAGTGAAGGGAGTCATACTGAAGCTTTCTTT. V usage is TRBV30 and J usage is TRBJ1-1; D is unclear. The CDR3 has 13 residues. Per germline, CDR1 GTSNPN and CDR2 SVGIG (reference sequence). Trimming took off 1 base at V and 5 bases at J, with 11 bases between the two ends.

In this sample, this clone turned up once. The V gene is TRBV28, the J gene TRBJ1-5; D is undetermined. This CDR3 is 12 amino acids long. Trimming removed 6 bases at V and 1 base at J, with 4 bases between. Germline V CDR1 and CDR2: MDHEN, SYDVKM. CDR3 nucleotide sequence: TGTGCCAGCAGAGAGAGCAATCAGCCCCAGCATTTT. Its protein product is CASRESNQPQHF.

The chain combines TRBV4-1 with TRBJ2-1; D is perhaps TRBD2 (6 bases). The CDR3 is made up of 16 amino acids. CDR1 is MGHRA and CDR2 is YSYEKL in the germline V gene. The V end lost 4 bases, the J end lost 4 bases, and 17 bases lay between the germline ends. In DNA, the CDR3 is TGCGCCAGCAGCCGAGGAGGGTATGGGAAATACAATGAGCAGTTCTTC. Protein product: CASSRGGYGKYNEQFF.